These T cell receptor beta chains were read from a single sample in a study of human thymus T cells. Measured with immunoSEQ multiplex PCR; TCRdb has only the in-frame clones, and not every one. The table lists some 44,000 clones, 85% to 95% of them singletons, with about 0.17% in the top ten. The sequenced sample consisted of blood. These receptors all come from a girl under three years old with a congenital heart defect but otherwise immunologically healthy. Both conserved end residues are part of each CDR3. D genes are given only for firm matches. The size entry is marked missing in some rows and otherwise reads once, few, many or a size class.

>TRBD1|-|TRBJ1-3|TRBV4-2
CASSQDVAGTAYSGNTIYF
TGTGCCAGCAGCCAAGATGTTGCCGGGACAGCGTACTCTGGAAACACCATATATTTT
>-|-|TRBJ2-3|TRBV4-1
CASSHNQGGGRGWADTQYF
TGCGCCAGCAGCCATAATCAAGGGGGGGGTCGAGGGTGGGCAGATACGCAGTATTTT
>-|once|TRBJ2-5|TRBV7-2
CASSLRPSSRPQYF
TGTGCCAGCAGCTTAAGGCCTAGCTCCCGTCCCCAGTACTTC
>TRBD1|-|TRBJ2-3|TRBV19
CASSMGQGIGTDTQYF
TGTGCCAGTAGTATGGGACAGGGGATTGGCACAGATACGCAGTATTTT
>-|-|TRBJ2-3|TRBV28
CASTPATRRKASTDTQYF
TGTGCCAGCACCCCCGCGACGCGACGGAAGGCTAGCACAGATACGCAGTATTTT
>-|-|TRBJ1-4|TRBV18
CASSPLRGAEEKLFF
TGTGCCAGCTCCCCCCTTCGGGGGGCGGAGGAAAAACTGTTTTTT
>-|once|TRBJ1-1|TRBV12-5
CASGQDRSVGNTEAFF
TGTGCTAGTGGTCAAGACAGAAGTGTGGGCAACACTGAAGCTTTCTTT
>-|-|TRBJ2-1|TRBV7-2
CASSLARDEQFF
TGTGCCAGCAGCTTAGCCCGGGATGAGCAGTTCTTC
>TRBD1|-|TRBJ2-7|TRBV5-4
CASSRGQLDYEQYF
TGTGCCAGCAGCCGGGGACAGTTGGACTACGAGCAGTACTTC
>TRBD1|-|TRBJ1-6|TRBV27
CASSLRGQWFSPLHF
TGTGCCAGCAGTTTAAGGGGACAGTGGTTTTCACCCCTCCACTTT
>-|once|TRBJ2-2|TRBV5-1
CASSLRPQNTGELFF
TGCGCCAGCAGCTTAAGGCCCCAGAACACCGGGGAGCTGTTTTTT